One and the same sample provided the 7 T cell receptor beta chains below, sequenced in a study of T-cell reconstitution after alpha-beta-depleted transplantation in children. Unique molecular identifiers were incorporated when the TCRbeta library was constructed. Each CDR3 protein gets one entry after TCRdb re-called the PCR reads with MiXCR. Of roughly 490,000 distinct CDR3 sequences listed, 9.5% to 12% are singletons. This specimen consisted of PBMCs, mostly from graft donor cells, obtained 180 days after TCRalphabeta/CD19-depleted stem cell transplant. The receptors come from a female patient younger than 10 who had a stem cell transplant for aplastic anemia, so the T cells may come from the graft donor.

The chain is built from TRBV7-8 and TRBJ2-1; 7 bases fit TRBD1. Germline V gene lookup returns CDR1 SGHVS and CDR2 FQNEAQ. With V trimmed by 1 base and J by 6 bases, 12 bases remained unmatched. The CDR3 runs to 17 residues. In DNA, the CDR3 is TGTGCCAGCAGCTTAGTGTACTCCTGGTCAGGGGGCAATGAGCAGTTCTTC. Its protein product is CASSLVYSWSGGNEQFF.

This clonotype occurred many times. J is TRBJ2-7 and V is TRBV7-9, with TRBD2 matching over 14 bases. CDR1 SEHNR and CDR2 FQNEAQ come from the germline V gene (reference sequence). Germline trimming cut 1 base from V and 3 bases from J; bases unmatched to any gene: 11. The CDR3 is 19 residues long. The CDR3 protein is CASSLGTSGRPHNLYEQYF. The CDR3 DNA follows: TGTGCCAGCAGCTTAGGGACTAGCGGGAGGCCACACAACCTCTACGAGCAGTACTTC. The complete variable domain, with remaining parts taken from reference TRBV7-9 and TRBJ2-7, reads DTGVSQNPRHKITKRGQNVTFRCDPISEHNRLYWYRQTLGQGPEFLTYFQNEAQLEKSRLLSDRFSAERPKGSFSTLEIQRTEQGDSAMYLCASSLGTSGRPHNLYEQYFGPGTRLTVT.

The chain links TRBV14 to TRBJ1-1; unclear D gene. The CDR3 sequence is 15 residues long. With 1 base removed from V and 2 bases from J, the gap between germline ends came to 11 bases. Germline assignment: CDR1 SGHDN and CDR2 FVKESK. The CDR3 region is CASSQGRGVNTEAFF. CDR3 sequence (DNA): TGTGCCAGCAGCCAAGGTCGGGGAGTAAACACTGAAGCTTTCTTT.

This clonotype showed up many times. The CDR3 coding sequence is TGTGCCAGCAGTGATCTTCCCACGACAGGGAATAGGAAGACCCAGTACTTC. It translates to CASSDLPTTGNRKTQYF. This chain links TRBV25-1 with TRBJ2-5; 7 bases are a match to TRBD1. After removal of 3 bases from V and 6 bases from J, the junction contained 16 bases not matched to a gene. This CDR3 spans 17 amino acids. Germline assignment: CDR1 MGHDK and CDR2 SYGVNS.

The CDR3 bases are TGTGCCAGCAGCTTAGCGGACAGGGGGAATTCACCCCTCCACTTT. It is translated as CASSLADRGNSPLHF. The rearrangement links TRBV7-2 to TRBJ1-6; TRBD1 matches at 10 bases. The CDR3 length is 15 residues. J was trimmed by 7 bases and V by 0 bases; bases with no gene match: 0. Germline CDR1 and CDR2: SGHTA and FQGNSA.

This clonotype was seen ten or more times. V gene TRBV28 combines with J gene TRBJ2-2; D remains ambiguous. Germline values: CDR1 MDHEN, CDR2 SYDVKM. This CDR3 spans 12 amino acids. V was cut by 1 base and J by 6 bases, with 3 bases left in between. The CDR3 DNA reads TGTGCCAGCAGTTTATTGCCCGGGGAGCTGTTTTTT. Its protein is CASSLLPGELFF.

This clonotype was counted ten times or more. The CDR3 DNA follows: TGCGCCAGCAGCTTGGCTGGGGGCGTTAATCAGCCCCAGCATTTT. Amino acid sequence: CASSLAGGVNQPQHF. The chain joins TRBV5-1 to TRBJ1-5; tentative D call: TRBD1 (6 bases). Looked up from germline, CDR1 is SGHRS and CDR2 is YFSETQ. This CDR3 comprises 15 residues. Between the trimmed V and J ends, which lost 0 bases and 4 bases, there was a span of 11 bases.